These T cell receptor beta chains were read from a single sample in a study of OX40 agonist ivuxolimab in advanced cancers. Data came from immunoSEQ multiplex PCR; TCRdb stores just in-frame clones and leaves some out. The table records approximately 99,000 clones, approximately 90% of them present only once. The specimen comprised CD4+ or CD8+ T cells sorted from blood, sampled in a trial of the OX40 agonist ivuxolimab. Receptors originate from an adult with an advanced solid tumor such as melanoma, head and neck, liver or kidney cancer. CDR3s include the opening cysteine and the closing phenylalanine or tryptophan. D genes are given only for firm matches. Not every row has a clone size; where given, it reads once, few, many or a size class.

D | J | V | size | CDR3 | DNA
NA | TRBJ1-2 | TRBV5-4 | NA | CASRSQGWEGYTF | TGTGCCAGCAGATCCCAGGGTTGGGAAGGCTACACCTTC
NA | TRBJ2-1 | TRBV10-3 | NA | CAISESRLERYNEQFF | TGTGCCATCAGTGAGTCCCGACTAGAGCGTTACAATGAGCAGTTCTTC
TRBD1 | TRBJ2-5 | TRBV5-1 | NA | CASSLAVRDRGPQETQYF | TGCGCCAGCAGCTTGGCCGTAAGAGACAGGGGACCTCAAGAGACCCAGTACTTC
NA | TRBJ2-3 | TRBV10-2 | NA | CASSVLDTQYF | TGCGCCAGCAGTGTGTTAGATACGCAGTATTTT
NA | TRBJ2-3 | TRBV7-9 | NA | CASSPRVNTDTQYF | TGTGCCAGCAGCCCCCGGGTCAACACAGATACGCAGTATTTT
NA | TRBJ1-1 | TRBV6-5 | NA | CASSYVPMNTEAFF | TGTGCCAGCAGTTACGTCCCCATGAACACTGAAGCTTTCTTT
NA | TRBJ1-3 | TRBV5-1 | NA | CASSSGLNTIYF | TGCGCCAGCAGCTCTGGACTGAACACCATATATTTT
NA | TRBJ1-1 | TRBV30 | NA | CAWMTGYAEAFF | TGTGCCTGGATGACAGGTTACGCTGAAGCTTTCTTT
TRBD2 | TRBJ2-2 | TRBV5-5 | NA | CASSPSELAGGNTGELFF | TGTGCCAGCAGCCCTTCCGAGCTAGCGGGAGGGAACACCGGGGAGCTGTTTTTT
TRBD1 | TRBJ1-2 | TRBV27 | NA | CASSYGGPGGANYGYTF | TGTGCCAGCAGTTATGGGGGACCAGGGGGAGCTAACTATGGCTACACCTTC
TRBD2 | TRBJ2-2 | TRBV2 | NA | CASSYSGGGNTGELFF | TGTGCCAGCAGTTATAGCGGGGGCGGTAACACCGGGGAGCTGTTTTTT
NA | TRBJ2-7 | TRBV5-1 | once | CASSFGGPSRSYEQYF | TGCGCCAGCAGCTTCGGGGGGCCCAGCCGCTCCTACGAGCAGTACTTC
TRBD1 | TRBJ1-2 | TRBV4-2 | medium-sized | CASSQDWDGTGHGYTF | TGTGCCAGCAGCCAAGATTGGGATGGGACAGGCCATGGCTACACCTTC
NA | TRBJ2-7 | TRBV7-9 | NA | CASSVPGYEQYF | TGTGCCAGCAGCGTCCCTGGTTACGAGCAGTACTTC